The sequence of this T cell receptor (beta chain) was determined in a study of molecular identifiers for immune sequencing clone quantification. This clonotype was seen repeatedly, ten times or more. Its antigen remains unknown. Naive CD8 T cells were FACS-sorted by CD8+CD4-CCR7+CD45RA+ markers. Trimming removed 0 bases at V and 4 bases at J, with 13 bases between. This CDR3 comprises 15 residues. Germline assignment: CDR1 LGHNA and CDR2 YSLEER. From the PCR reads, TCRdb called clonotypes with MiXCR, one entry per CDR3 protein. The sample holds 490,000 or so distinct CDR3 sequences, 25% seen once. Regarding the study as a whole: The study found clones above 20 RNA copies held over 99% of effector molecules and under 1% in naive cells. A shared barcode on identical TCR molecules could lead to underestimated sizes for highly expanded clones. Spiked Jurkat TCR RNA equal to one cell could reportedly be picked out among some 1 million naive cells.

Sequenced sample: naive CD8+ T cells from blood, with Jurkat cell RNA spiked in. Specified subset: FACS-sorted CD8+CD4-CCR7+CD45RA+ naive T cells. The chain has TRBV4-3 and TRBJ2-7, with D perhaps TRBD1 (7 bases). This TCR derives from a human donor in good health. Some libraries in this study had Jurkat cell RNA spiked in. The CDR3 region has the DNA TGCGCCAGCAGCCAAGATTGGGCAGGGGGGTACGAGCAGTACTTC. Amino acids: CASSQDWAGGYEQYF.